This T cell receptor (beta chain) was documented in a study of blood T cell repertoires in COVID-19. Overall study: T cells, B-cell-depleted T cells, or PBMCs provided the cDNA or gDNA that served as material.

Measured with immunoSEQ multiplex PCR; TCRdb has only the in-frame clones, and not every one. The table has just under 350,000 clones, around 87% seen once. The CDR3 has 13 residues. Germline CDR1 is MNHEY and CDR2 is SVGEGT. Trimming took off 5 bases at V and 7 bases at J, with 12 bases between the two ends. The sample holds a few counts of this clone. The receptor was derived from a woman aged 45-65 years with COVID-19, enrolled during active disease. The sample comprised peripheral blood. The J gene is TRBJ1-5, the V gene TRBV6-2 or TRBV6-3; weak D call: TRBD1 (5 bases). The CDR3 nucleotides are TGTGCCAGCAGTACAGGATTTGGACAGCCCCAGCATTTT. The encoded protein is CASSTGFGQPQHF.